These 21 T cell receptor beta chains were all obtained from the same sample, sequenced in a study of blood T cell repertoires in COVID-19. Profiling relied on immunoSEQ multiplex PCR, and the TCRdb table lists in-frame clones only, not all of them. The sample holds 43,000 or so clones; roughly 90% are singletons and the top ten take 15%. Sequenced: peripheral blood. The receptors originated from a man aged 60-69 years with active COVID-19.

The rearrangement uses TRBV21-1 and TRBJ2-3; TRBD2, the table's D call, lacks a check against the DNA. TRBV21-1 is described as a pseudogene. The CDR3 totals 17 residues. The CDR3 is CASTCTFSGSGTDTQYF. As DNA, the CDR3 is TGTGCCAGCACCTGTACTTTTAGCGGGAGCGGTACAGATACGCAGTATTTT.

The chain employs TRBV3-1 (or the pseudogene TRBV3-2) and TRBJ2-1; tentative D call: TRBD2 (6 bases). The CDR3 covers 14 residues. Trimming took off 0 bases at V and 10 bases at J, with 13 bases between the two ends. Germline CDR1 LGHDT, CDR2 YNNKEL (reference sequence). The CDR3 loop is CASSQDGLAREQFF. The CDR3 DNA reads TGTGCCAGCAGCCAAGACGGGCTAGCGAGGGAGCAGTTCTTC.

The V gene is TRBV6-1, the J gene TRBJ2-7, with D perhaps TRBD1 (5 bases). The germline CDR1 and CDR2 sequences are MNHNS and SASEGT. The CDR3 extends over 15 amino acids. Between the trimmed V and J ends, which lost 2 bases and 5 bases, there was a span of 16 bases. The CDR3 region has the DNA TGTGCCAGCAGTGAACGGCCGACCCAGGGAAACGAGCAGTACTTC. Protein product: CASSERPTQGNEQYF.

The chain uses TRBV5-4 and TRBJ1-1, with 12 bases matching TRBD1. The trim removed 0 bases at V and 4 bases at J, leaving 4 bases unmatched. The CDR3 covers 16 residues. Germline V CDR1 and CDR2: SGHNT, YYREEE (reference sequence). CDR3 sequence: CASSLGGTGGLTEAFF. The DNA of the CDR3 is TGTGCCAGCAGCTTGGGGGGGACAGGGGGCCTCACTGAAGCTTTCTTT.

The chain carries TRBV4-1 and TRBJ2-3; tentatively, D is TRBD1 (5 bases). V gave up 2 bases and J gave up 2 bases, with 14 bases separating them. The CDR3 has 16 residues. CDR1 is MGHRA, CDR2 YSYEKL, per germline. This chain's CDR3 is CASSQTRQNPTDTQYF. Here the CDR3 DNA reads TGCGCCAGCAGCCAAACGAGACAGAACCCCACAGATACGCAGTATTTT.

The V and J genes are TRBV5-1 and TRBJ2-1, with 8 bases that match TRBD2. With V trimmed by 6 bases and J by 0 bases, 5 bases remained unmatched. CDR1 and CDR2 from the germline V gene are SGHRS and YFSETQ. This CDR3 has 15 residues. The chain's CDR3 is CASTTSGSSYNEQFF. The CDR3 DNA follows: TGCGCCAGCACCACTAGCGGCAGCTCCTACAATGAGCAGTTCTTC.

This chain links TRBV6-5 with TRBJ2-2, with D tentatively TRBD1 (6 bases). This CDR3 has 16 amino acids. Looked up from germline, CDR1 is MNHEY and CDR2 is SVGAGI. The ends were cut back, 4 bases at V and 5 bases at J, with 17 bases in the middle. For the CDR3, the DNA is TGTGCCAGCAGTTTCCTAAGTCAGGGGTTTACCGGGGAGCTGTTTTTT. Translation gives CASSFLSQGFTGELFF.

This chain connects TRBV5-1 to TRBJ2-2, with 9 nucleotides matching TRBD1. The V and J ends lost 5 bases and 6 bases, in that order; junction bases with no gene match: 8. The CDR3 covers 15 residues. Looked up from germline, CDR1 is SGHRS and CDR2 is YFSETQ. CDR3 coding DNA: TGCGCCAGCAGTTTTGGACAGGGGCGGGCCGGGGAGCTGTTTTTT. It codes for CASSFGQGRAGELFF. Filled out from reference TRBV5-1 and TRBJ2-2, the complete variable domain reads KAGVTQTPRYLIKTRGQQVTLSCSPISGHRSVSWYQQTPGQGLQFLFEYFSETQRNKGNFPGRFSGRQFSNSRSEMNVSTLELGDSALYLCASSFGQGRAGELFFGEGSRLTVL.

The chain has TRBV2 and TRBJ2-3; the match to TRBD2 covers 10 bases. V was pared by 6 bases and J by 1 base, with 4 bases of the junction left unmatched. The CDR3 has 15 residues. CDR1 SNHLY and CDR2 FYNNEI come from the germline V gene. CDR3 coding DNA: TGTGCCAGCAGGGGGGGGACTAGCGGCACAGATACGCAGTATTTT. It codes for CASRGGTSGTDTQYF.

The chain joins TRBV5-4 to TRBJ1-1; D is undetermined. Looked up from germline, CDR1 is SGHNT and CDR2 is YYREEE (reference sequence). The CDR3 has 14 amino acids. The V and J ends lost 1 base and 3 bases respectively, with 10 bases between them. This chain's CDR3 is CASSLRSTDTEAFF. Written as DNA, the CDR3 is TGTGCCAGCAGCTTGAGATCCACAGACACTGAAGCTTTCTTT.

The chain recombines TRBV6-2 or TRBV6-3 with TRBJ1-5; 8 positions match TRBD1. V lost 5 bases, J lost 4 bases, and 7 bases stayed unmatched. The CDR3 totals 15 residues. CDR1 and CDR2 (germline): MNHEY, SVGEGT. The CDR3 bases are TGTGCCAGCAGTACCGGACAGGGCCGTAATCAGCCCCAGCATTTT. This gives the protein CASSTGQGRNQPQHF.

This chain joins TRBV3-1 (or the pseudogene TRBV3-2) and TRBJ1-2; 9 bases line up with TRBD1. V trimming: 7 bases; J trimming: 9 bases; junction bases outside the gene matches: 6. The CDR3 consists of 12 residues. From germline, CDR1 is LGHDT and CDR2 YNNKEL (reference sequence). The CDR3: CASTQTGGRYTF. The CDR3 DNA sequence: TGTGCCAGCACCCAGACAGGGGGACGCTACACCTTC.

The chain couples TRBV21-1 to TRBJ2-3; the D call in the table, TRBD2, was not verified against the DNA. TRBV21-1 is a pseudogene segment. The CDR3 has 19 amino acids. The CDR3 is CASSKLGGDGGSGTDTQYF. The CDR3 coding sequence is TGTGCCAGCAGCAAATTGGGCGGGGATGGCGGGAGCGGCACAGATACGCAGTATTTT.

This clone turned up a few times. The V call is TRBV3-1 (or the pseudogene TRBV3-2), the J call TRBJ1-1; 12 positions agree with TRBD1. The CDR3 covers 16 residues. V gave up 5 bases and J gave up 4 bases; unmatched junction bases: 8. Germline V gene data show CDR1 as LGHDT and CDR2 as YNNKEL (reference sequence). The CDR3 region is CASSFGTGGSPTEAFF. CDR3 sequence (DNA): TGTGCCAGCAGCTTTGGGACAGGGGGCAGTCCCACTGAAGCTTTCTTT.

J is TRBJ1-2 and V is TRBV28; TRBD1 matches at 7 bases. V lost 3 bases to trimming and J lost 4 bases; unmatched junction nucleotides: 2. The CDR3 consists of 13 residues. Germline CDR1 and CDR2: MDHEN and SYDVKM. Here the CDR3 DNA reads TGTGCCAGCAGTTTGGCAGGGGGCTATGGCTACACCTTC. Translation: CASSLAGGYGYTF.

CDR3 sequence reads: CASSLGTNANTGELFF. DNA for the CDR3: TGCGCCAGCAGCTTGGGCACTAACGCGAACACCGGGGAGCTGTTTTTT. The genes are TRBV5-1 and TRBJ2-2, with D unresolved. Trimming removed 0 bases from V and 0 bases from J, with 9 bases in between. CDR1 is SGHRS, CDR2 YFSETQ, per germline. This CDR3 comprises 16 residues.

The CDR3 loop reads CASSPSTALSGNTIYF. The CDR3 DNA reads TGTGCCAGCTCACCATCCACAGCTCTCTCTGGAAACACCATATATTTT. V is TRBV18 and J is TRBJ1-3; D is uncertain. The CDR3 runs to 16 residues. Germline assignment: CDR1 KGHSH and CDR2 LQKENI. V was cut by 2 bases and J by 0 bases, with 11 bases left in between. The whole variable domain, remainder taken from reference TRBV18 and TRBJ1-3, is NAGVMQNPRHLVRRRGQEARLRCSPMKGHSHVYWYRQLPEEGLKFMVYLQKENIIDESGMPKERFSAEFPKEGPSILRIQQVVRGDSAAYFCASSPSTALSGNTIYFGEGSWLTVV.

The chain links TRBV19 to TRBJ1-3; no firm D call. This CDR3 has 12 amino acids. Trimming removed 7 bases from V and 2 bases from J, with 6 bases in between. Germline V gives CDR1 LNHDA, CDR2 SQIVND (reference sequence). The CDR3 sequence: CASNAAGNTIYF. DNA of the CDR3: TGTGCCAGTAACGCAGCTGGAAACACCATATATTTT. Filled out from reference TRBV19 and TRBJ1-3, the complete variable domain reads DGGITQSPKYLFRKEGQNVTLSCEQNLNHDAMYWYRQDPGQGLRLIYYSQIVNDFQKGDIAEGYSVSREKKESFPLTVTSAQKNPTAFYLCASNAAGNTIYFGEGSWLTVV.

This clone came up once. The chain combines TRBV19 with TRBJ2-3, with TRBD2 matching 8 bases. The CDR3 is made up of 15 amino acids. After removal of 1 base from V and 6 bases from J, the junction contained 6 bases not matched to a gene. CDR1 and CDR2 (germline): LNHDA, SQIVND (reference sequence). CDR3 protein: CASSIAGGPQDTQYF. The CDR3 coding sequence is TGTGCCAGTAGTATAGCGGGGGGGCCTCAGGATACGCAGTATTTT.

V gene TRBV28 combines with J gene TRBJ2-5; 8 bases map to TRBD1. V dropped 6 bases and J dropped 4; count of bases not matched to a gene: 13. The CDR3 spans 16 residues. The germline V gene has CDR1 MDHEN and CDR2 SYDVKM. The CDR3 protein is CASSTRRQGTGETQYF. The CDR3 bases are TGTGCCAGCAGCACGCGGAGACAGGGGACGGGAGAGACCCAGTACTTC.

V and J are TRBV28 and TRBJ1-6, with D possibly TRBD1 on 6 matching bases. The germline V gene has CDR1 MDHEN and CDR2 SYDVKM. The V and J ends lost 6 bases and 5 bases respectively, with 29 bases between them. CDR3 size: 20 residues. CDR3 DNA: TGTGCCAGCAGCCCGCCCGCCCCCCGGGCCGGACAGATAGATAATTCACCCCTCCACTTT. It encodes CASSPPAPRAGQIDNSPLHF.